Below, 5 T cell receptor beta chains from the same sample are listed, as sequenced in a study of T cells after yellow fever vaccination. TCRdb processed the 5' RACE reads anew with MiXCR; each CDR3 protein has one entry. There are about 96,000 distinct CDR3 sequences in the sample; roughly 10% occur only once, and about 15% lies in the top ten. Material: CD8+ T cells not binding an NS4B(214-222) dextramer, sorted from PBMCs, obtained roughly 15 days after the first yellow fever vaccination. These receptor sequences come from a man aged 18 to 29 who received the YFV17D yellow fever vaccine.

This clonotype was seen only a few times. This chain uses TRBV14 with TRBJ2-6; no reliable D call. The CDR3 runs 16 residues. CDR1 is SGHDN, CDR2 FVKESK, per germline. Deletions cut 1 base from V and 0 bases from J, with 7 bases between. The CDR3, as DNA: TGTGCCAGCAGCCAAGGCCACATCTCTGGGGCCAACGTCCTGACTTTC. Translation gives CASSQGHISGANVLTF.

CDR3 region: CSATSGKPTGELFF. The CDR3 DNA sequence: TGCAGCGCGACTAGCGGGAAGCCCACCGGGGAGCTGTTTTTT. The J gene is TRBJ2-2, the V gene TRBV29-1, with 11 nucleotides matching TRBD2. Trimming removed 7 bases from V and 4 bases from J; junction bases left unmatched: 5. The CDR3 is 14 residues long. The germline V gene encodes CDR1 SQVTM and CDR2 ANQGSEA.

V gene TRBV19 combines with J gene TRBJ2-5, with D possibly matching TRBD2 (6 bases). V was clipped by 4 bases and J by 4 bases, with 13 bases between them. The CDR3 runs to 14 residues. CDR1 and CDR2 (germline): LNHDA, SQIVND (reference sequence). CDR3 protein: CASSTEGLSETQYF. The CDR3 region has the DNA TGTGCCAGTAGTACGGAGGGGTTGTCAGAGACCCAGTACTTC.

The gene calls are TRBV11-1 and TRBJ2-5; TRBD1 matches 7 bases. The CDR3 totals 15 residues. Germline lookup yields CDR1 SGHAT and CDR2 FQDESV (reference sequence). J lost 5 bases, V lost 6 bases, and 12 bases had no gene match. DNA for the CDR3: TGTGCCAGCAGTGACACAGGGGTTGTCCGGGAGACCCAGTACTTC. Residues: CASSDTGVVRETQYF.

This clonotype was detected a few times. The chain couples TRBV9 to TRBJ2-3; 14 nucleotides agree with TRBD2. The V gene end was trimmed by 3 bases and the J gene end by 5 bases; junction bases not matched to a gene: 8. This CDR3 region has 17 residues. Germline-derived CDR1 and CDR2 are SGDLS and YYNGEE. The CDR3 reads CASSAFGTSGGGDTQYF. The CDR3 DNA sequence: TGTGCCAGCAGCGCCTTCGGGACTAGCGGGGGAGGAGATACGCAGTATTTT. The full variable domain, completed using reference TRBV9 and TRBJ2-3, is DSGVTQTPKHLITATGQRVTLRCSPRSGDLSVYWYQQSLDQGLQFLIQYYNGEERAKGNILERFSAQQFPDLHSELNLSSLELGDSALYFCASSAFGTSGGGDTQYFGPGTRLTVL.